This T cell receptor (beta chain) was documented in a study of T cell responses to AZD1222 COVID-19 vaccine. V shed 5 bases and J 2 bases; nucleotides not matched to a gene: 9. Germline-derived CDR1 and CDR2 are MNHEY and SVGEGT. The CDR3 contains 16 residues. This clone was seen only a few times. Here immunoSEQ multiplex PCR was the method, and the copy in TCRdb shows in-frame clones only, minus some. The sample has 150,000 or so clones, 89% seen once. The chain recombines TRBV6-2 or TRBV6-3 with TRBJ2-3, with TRBD1 identical over 8 bases. The source material was peripheral blood, sampled on day 0 of AZD1222 vaccination. The sequence derives from an adult in good health. CDR3: CASSKGTGGSTDTQYF. For the CDR3, the DNA is TGTGCCAGCAGTAAGGGCACAGGGGGGTCCACAGATACGCAGTATTTT.